This TCR beta chain emerged from a study of blood T cell repertoires in COVID-19. Profiling relied on immunoSEQ multiplex PCR, and the TCRdb table lists in-frame clones only, not all of them. The sample holds about 320,000 clones, under 90% seen once. This clone was found a few times. Germline loops: CDR1 MNHEY, CDR2 SMNVEV (reference sequence). The CDR3 has 13 residues. V gave up 2 bases and J gave up 12 bases, with 11 bases separating them. The chain is built from TRBV27 and TRBJ1-6, with D unclear. This TCR was sampled from a man aged 55 to 70 who had recovered from COVID-19. The sample comprised PBMCs or T cells enriched from blood (not recorded which). CDR3 amino acids: CASSLRRNGPLHF. CDR3 in DNA: TGTGCCAGCAGTTTACGGAGGAACGGACCCCTCCACTTT.